This TCR beta chain is from a study of blood T cell repertoires in COVID-19. Looking at the study overall: Samples taken during acute and convalescent COVID-19 were collected in the United States, Italy and Spain.

There are 15 residues in the CDR3. This clone was recorded a few times. Assay: immunoSEQ multiplex PCR; the TCRdb copy retains only in-frame clones and omits some. The repertoire consists of 200,000 to 250,000 clones, with around nine tenths occurring once and the leading ten covering under 2%. The sequence came from a woman aged 55-69 years who had recovered from COVID-19. Source material: peripheral blood. The V and J genes are TRBV12-1 and TRBJ1-5; TRBD1, as called in the table, went unchecked against the DNA. TRBV12-1 constitutes a pseudogene. The CDR3 sequence: CASSFQGGCNQPQHF. The CDR3 DNA reads as TGTGCCAGCAGCTTCCAGGGTGGGTGCAATCAGCCCCAGCATTTT.